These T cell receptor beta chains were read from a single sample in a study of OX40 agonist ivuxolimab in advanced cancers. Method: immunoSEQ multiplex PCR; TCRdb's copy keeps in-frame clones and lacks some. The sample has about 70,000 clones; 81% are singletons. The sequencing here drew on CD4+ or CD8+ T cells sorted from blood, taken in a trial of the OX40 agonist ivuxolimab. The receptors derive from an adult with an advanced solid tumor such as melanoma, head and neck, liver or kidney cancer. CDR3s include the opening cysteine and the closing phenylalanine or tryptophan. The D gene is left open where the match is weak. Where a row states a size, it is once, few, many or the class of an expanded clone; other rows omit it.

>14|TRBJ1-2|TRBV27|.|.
TGTGCCAGCAGTTCCCGGACAGCTGACTATGGCTACACCTTC
CASSSRTADYGYTF
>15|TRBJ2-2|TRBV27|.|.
TGTGCCAGCAGTCAGAGAGGGGGGGCGGTCGGGGAGCTGTTTTTT
CASSQRGGAVGELFF
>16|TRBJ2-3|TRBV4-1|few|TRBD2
TGCGCCAGCAGCCAACAAATTAGCGGGGGCACAGATACGCAGTATTTT
CASSQQISGGTDTQYF
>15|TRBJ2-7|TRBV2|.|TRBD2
TGTGCCAGCGGACCTAGCGGGATAGGTCTTAACGAGCAGTACTTC
CASGPSGIGLNEQYF
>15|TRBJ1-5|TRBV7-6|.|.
TGTGCCAGCAGCTTAGTGGCAGGGAGCGATCAGCCCCAGCATTTT
CASSLVAGSDQPQHF
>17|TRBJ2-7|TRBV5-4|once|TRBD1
TGTGCCAGCAGCTTGGTCTTACACGGGACAGGGGGCAACGAGCAGTACTTC
CASSLVLHGTGGNEQYF
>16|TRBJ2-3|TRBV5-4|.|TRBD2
TGTGCCAGCAGCCCAAAGACTAGCGGGAGCACAGATACGCAGTATTTT
CASSPKTSGSTDTQYF
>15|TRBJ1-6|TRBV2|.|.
TGTGCCAGCACCGAATTTAGCTCCTATAATTCACCCCTCCACTTT
CASTEFSSYNSPLHF
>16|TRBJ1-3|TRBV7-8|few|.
TGTGCCAGCAGCCCCTTTGACCGTCGTAGAGGAAACACCATATATTTT
CASSPFDRRRGNTIYF
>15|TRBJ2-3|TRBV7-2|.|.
TGTGCCAGCAGCCCTCGGGAGACTAGCACAGATACGCAGTATTTT
CASSPRETSTDTQYF
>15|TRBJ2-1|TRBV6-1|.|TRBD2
TGTGCCAGCAGTGTCGGGACTAGCGTGGCCAATGAGCAGTTCTTC
CASSVGTSVANEQFF
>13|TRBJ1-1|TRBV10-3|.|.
TGTGCCATCAGTCCCACGGGGGGGTCTGAAGCTTTCTTT
CAISPTGGSEAFF
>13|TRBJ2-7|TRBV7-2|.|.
TGTGCCAGCAGCTGGGGGTCCTCCTACGAGCAGTACTTC
CASSWGSSYEQYF
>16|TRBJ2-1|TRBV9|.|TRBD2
TGTGCCAGCAGCGTAGCGAGCGGGAGTGAGTGGAATGAGCAGTTCTTC
CASSVASGSEWNEQFF
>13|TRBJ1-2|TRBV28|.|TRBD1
TGTGCCAGCAGTTTTGGGACAGGGAATGGCTACACCTTC
CASSFGTGNGYTF
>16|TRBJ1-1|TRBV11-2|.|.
TGTGCCAGCAGCTTAGGGGCGGGTTTAATGAACACTGAAGCTTTCTTT
CASSLGAGLMNTEAFF
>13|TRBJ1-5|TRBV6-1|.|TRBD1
TGTGCCAGCGTGGGACAGAACAATCAGCCCCAGCATTTT
CASVGQNNQPQHF
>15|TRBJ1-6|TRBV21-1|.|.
TGTGCCAGCAGCCCGCGGGACAGGGTGGGATCACCCCTCCACTTT
CASSPRDRVGSPLHF
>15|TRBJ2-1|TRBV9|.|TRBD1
TGTGCCAGCAGCGCTCGGGGACAGGGCAACAATGAGCAGTTCTTC
CASSARGQGNNEQFF
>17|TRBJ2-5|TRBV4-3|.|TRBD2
TGCGCCAGCAGCCAAGGTGGGGCTAGCGGGATAGGAGAGACCCAGTACTTC
CASSQGGASGIGETQYF
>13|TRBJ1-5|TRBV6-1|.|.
TGTGCCAGCAGTGAACAGGCCTATCAGCCCCAGCATTTT
CASSEQAYQPQHF
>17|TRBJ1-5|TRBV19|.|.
TGTGCCAGTAGTCCTTTCGGGGCCAGTCTTGGCAATCAGCCCCAGCATTTT
CASSPFGASLGNQPQHF
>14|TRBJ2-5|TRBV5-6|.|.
TGTGCCAGCAGCTTGGAGGGGTCAGTCGAGGAGCAGTACTTC
CASSLEGSVEEQYF
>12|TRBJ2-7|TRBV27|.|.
TGTGCCAGCAGGTTTGCGAACGGCGAGCAGTACTTC
CASRFANGEQYF
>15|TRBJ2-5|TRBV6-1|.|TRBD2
TGTGCCAGCAGTGGACTAGCGGGGGACCAAGAGACCCAGTACTTC
CASSGLAGDQETQYF
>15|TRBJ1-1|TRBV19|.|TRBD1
TGTGCCAGTACCCGGACAGGGGGCGCGGGCACTGAAGCTTTCTTT
CASTRTGGAGTEAFF
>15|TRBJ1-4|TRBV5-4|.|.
TGTGCCAGCAGCTTGAATCAGGCAACGGGGGGAAAACTGTTTTTT
CASSLNQATGGKLFF
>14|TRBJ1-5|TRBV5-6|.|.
TGTGCCAGCAGCTTTGCACAGGGAGATCAGCCCCAGCATTTT
CASSFAQGDQPQHF
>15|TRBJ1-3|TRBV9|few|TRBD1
TGTGCCAGCAGCACCAGGGGGGGAGGCCGAAACACCATATATTTT
CASSTRGGGRNTIYF
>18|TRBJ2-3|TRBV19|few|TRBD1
TGTGCCAGTAGTATGGGTTTCTCGACAGGGGTGGTCACAGATACGCAGTATTTT
CASSMGFSTGVVTDTQYF
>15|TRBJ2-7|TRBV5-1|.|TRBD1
TGCGCCAGCAGCAACCCGGGACAGGACACCTACGAGCAGTACTTC
CASSNPGQDTYEQYF
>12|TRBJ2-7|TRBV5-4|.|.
TGTGCCACTTATGACACTCCAGGCGAGCAGTACTTC
CATYDTPGEQYF
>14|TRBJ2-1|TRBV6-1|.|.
TGTGCCAGCATTTGGACAAACTCCTACAATGAGCAGTTCTTC
CASIWTNSYNEQFF
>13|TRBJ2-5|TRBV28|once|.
TGTGCCAGCAGTTCCCCGGACCAAGAGACCCAGTACTTC
CASSSPDQETQYF
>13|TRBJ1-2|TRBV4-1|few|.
TGCGCCAGCAGCCGGGCCGGGGAGGATGGCTACACCTTC
CASSRAGEDGYTF
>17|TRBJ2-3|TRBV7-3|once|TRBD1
TGTGCCAGCAGCTCTTCAATGGACAGGGGGGGCACAGGTACGCAGTATTTT
CASSSSMDRGGTGTQYF
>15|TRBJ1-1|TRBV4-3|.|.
TGCGCCAGCAGCCAAGATCTTGGGGTTCGGTCTGAAGCTTTCTTT
CASSQDLGVRSEAFF
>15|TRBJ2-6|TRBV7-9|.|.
TGTGCCAGCAGCTCCCTGGGCTCTGGGGCCAACGTCCTGACTTTC
CASSSLGSGANVLTF
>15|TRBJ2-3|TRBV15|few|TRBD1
TGTGCCACCAGCAGAGAGGGACAGGTCACAGATACGCAGTATTTT
CATSREGQVTDTQYF
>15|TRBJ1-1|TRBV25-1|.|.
TGTGCCAGCAGTGAACCCCGCAGGGGTGACACTGAAGCTTTCTTT
CASSEPRRGDTEAFF